This T cell receptor beta chain was recovered during a study of neurological immune-mediated disorders. This clonotype is medium-sized. What it binds is unknown. Study conclusions and caveats: Private repertoires in all groups were suggested, as expanded clones shared no CDR3 amino acid sequences across subjects.

The authors produced cDNA by 5'RACE using 10-nucleotide random UMIs. A single run covered 15-18 subjects with over 160 million TCR-beta sequences. TCRdb re-called the 5' RACE reads with MiXCR, one entry per CDR3 protein. The sample contains roughly 30,000 distinct CDR3 sequences, less than 8.5% of which appear only once. This CDR3 region has 14 residues. Trimming pared 4 bases from V and 0 bases from J, leaving 11 bases between. The germline CDR1 and CDR2 sequences are SGHTS and YDEGEE. The sample comprised PBMCs. The chain links TRBV5-8 to TRBJ2-7; D not resolved. This TCR derives from a woman aged 50 to 65 in good health. The CDR3 nucleotides are TGTGCCAGCAGCATCCCCGGTTACTCCTACGAGCAGTACTTC. Protein product: CASSIPGYSYEQYF.